A selection of T cell receptor beta chains follows, all from one sample in a study of T cell therapy after organ transplantation. Produced via immunoSEQ multiplex PCR; TCRdb's table is partial and in-frame only. Among about 3,500 clones, 69% were seen once, and the ten largest hold less than 40%. These receptors' targets are unknown. Sequenced here: CD8+ T cells from blood, sampled after autologous CMV-specific T cell therapy. The receptors were gathered from a human patient who had received a solid organ transplant and had CMV disease. Some T cells may be transferred from the graft donor. Both conserved end residues are part of each CDR3. Each record gives: V gene, J gene, clone size, D gene, CDR3 protein, CDR3 DNA. The D gene is left open where the match is weak. Only some rows state a clone size, as once, few, many or a class for expanded clones.

V gene: TRBV11-2
J gene: TRBJ2-5
clone size: NA
D gene: TRBD2
CDR3 protein: CASSANRGSGRDETQYF
CDR3 DNA: TGTGCCAGCAGCGCAAACCGAGGGAGCGGGAGAGACGAGACCCAGTACTTC

V gene: TRBV7-2
J gene: TRBJ2-1
clone size: NA
D gene: TRBD2
CDR3 protein: CASSLDSGEGREQFF
CDR3 DNA: TGTGCCAGCAGCTTAGATTCGGGGGAGGGCCGTGAGCAGTTCTTC

V gene: TRBV7-6
J gene: TRBJ2-3
clone size: NA
D gene: NA
CDR3 protein: CASSPKGVVSVGDTQYF
CDR3 DNA: TGTGCCAGCAGCCCAAAGGGGGTCGTGAGTGTGGGAGATACGCAGTATTTT

V gene: TRBV6-1
J gene: TRBJ2-1
clone size: NA
D gene: TRBD2
CDR3 protein: CASSEWGGFTGTSGYNEQFF
CDR3 DNA: TGTGCCAGCAGTGAATGGGGTGGGTTTACCGGGACTAGCGGCTACAATGAGCAGTTCTTC

V gene: TRBV19
J gene: TRBJ2-5
clone size: NA
D gene: NA
CDR3 protein: CASSFPSGGQETQYF
CDR3 DNA: TGTGCCAGTAGTTTCCCTTCGGGGGGCCAGGAGACCCAGTACTTC

V gene: TRBV30
J gene: TRBJ2-1
clone size: NA
D gene: TRBD1
CDR3 protein: CAADRGAFNEQFF
CDR3 DNA: TGTGCCGCGGACAGGGGGGCCTTCAATGAGCAGTTCTTC

V gene: TRBV9
J gene: TRBJ2-5
clone size: NA
D gene: TRBD2
CDR3 protein: CASSALGGGETQYF
CDR3 DNA: TGTGCCAGCAGCGCCCTCGGGGGGGGAGAGACCCAGTACTTC

V gene: TRBV6-1
J gene: TRBJ2-7
clone size: NA
D gene: NA
CDR3 protein: CASTAGWEQYF
CDR3 DNA: TGTGCCAGCACGGCAGGGTGGGAGCAGTACTTC

V gene: TRBV6-4
J gene: TRBJ2-1
clone size: few
D gene: NA
CDR3 protein: CASSEDGDYNEQFF
CDR3 DNA: TGTGCCAGCAGTGAAGACGGGGACTACAATGAGCAGTTCTTC

V gene: TRBV9
J gene: TRBJ2-5
clone size: NA
D gene: NA
CDR3 protein: CASSVDVLLGETQYF
CDR3 DNA: TGTGCCAGCAGCGTAGATGTCCTATTAGGAGAGACCCAGTACTTC

V gene: TRBV6-6
J gene: TRBJ2-3
clone size: NA
D gene: NA
CDR3 protein: CASSYSIGYTDTQYF
CDR3 DNA: TGTGCCAGCAGTTACTCTATAGGTTACACAGATACGCAGTATTTT

V gene: TRBV5-1
J gene: TRBJ2-1
clone size: NA
D gene: NA
CDR3 protein: CASSLLAGTYNEQFF
CDR3 DNA: TGCGCCAGCAGCTTATTGGCAGGGACCTACAATGAGCAGTTCTTC

V gene: TRBV4-2
J gene: TRBJ2-4
clone size: NA
D gene: TRBD1
CDR3 protein: CASSQDRTGDFDIQYF
CDR3 DNA: TGTGCCAGCAGCCAGGATCGGACAGGGGATTTTGACATTCAGTACTTC

V gene: TRBV4-1
J gene: TRBJ2-2
clone size: medium-sized
D gene: TRBD2
CDR3 protein: CASSQEAGAITGELFF
CDR3 DNA: TGCGCCAGCAGCCAAGAGGCGGGAGCGATCACCGGGGAGCTGTTTTTT

V gene: TRBV10-2
J gene: TRBJ2-1
clone size: few
D gene: TRBD2
CDR3 protein: CASKAGEYGEQFF
CDR3 DNA: TGCGCCAGCAAAGCGGGAGAATACGGTGAGCAGTTCTTC

V gene: TRBV11-2
J gene: TRBJ2-3
clone size: NA
D gene: NA
CDR3 protein: CASSLNGYTDTQYF
CDR3 DNA: TGTGCCAGCAGCCTCAACGGTTACACAGATACGCAGTATTTT

V gene: TRBV30
J gene: TRBJ1-1
clone size: NA
D gene: NA
CDR3 protein: CAWSVGAGPEAFF
CDR3 DNA: TGTGCCTGGAGTGTTGGTGCGGGGCCTGAAGCTTTCTTT

V gene: TRBV13
J gene: TRBJ1-1
clone size: NA
D gene: NA
CDR3 protein: CASSSRDGQNTEAFF
CDR3 DNA: TGTGCCAGCAGCTCGCGGGACGGCCAGAACACTGAAGCTTTCTTT

V gene: TRBV6-5
J gene: TRBJ2-5
clone size: NA
D gene: NA
CDR3 protein: CASTGYQETQYF
CDR3 DNA: TGTGCCAGCACAGGGTACCAAGAGACCCAGTACTTC

V gene: TRBV29-1
J gene: TRBJ1-4
clone size: NA
D gene: NA
CDR3 protein: CSGQGNEKLFF
CDR3 DNA: TGCAGCGGGCAGGGTAATGAAAAACTGTTTTTT

V gene: TRBV15
J gene: TRBJ2-3
clone size: NA
D gene: TRBD2
CDR3 protein: CATSRDKGLAGVGTDTQYF
CDR3 DNA: TGTGCCACCAGCAGAGATAAGGGACTAGCGGGAGTTGGCACAGATACGCAGTATTTT

V gene: TRBV5-6
J gene: TRBJ2-5
clone size: NA
D gene: TRBD1
CDR3 protein: CASSPWTGLETQYF
CDR3 DNA: TGTGCCAGCAGCCCCTGGACAGGGTTGGAGACCCAGTACTTC

V gene: TRBV7-9
J gene: TRBJ1-1
clone size: few
D gene: NA
CDR3 protein: CASSSSTLLNTEAFF
CDR3 DNA: TGTGCCAGCAGCTCATCGACCCTTTTGAACACTGAAGCTTTCTTT

V gene: TRBV19
J gene: TRBJ1-1
clone size: NA
D gene: TRBD1
CDR3 protein: CASSIGDRGTTEAFF
CDR3 DNA: TGTGCCAGTAGTATAGGGGACAGGGGGACCACTGAAGCTTTCTTT

V gene: TRBV28
J gene: TRBJ2-7
clone size: NA
D gene: NA
CDR3 protein: CASNWQGNEQYF
CDR3 DNA: TGTGCCAGCAACTGGCAGGGGAACGAGCAGTACTTC

V gene: TRBV15
J gene: TRBJ1-5
clone size: NA
D gene: NA
CDR3 protein: CATSRTGYQPQHF
CDR3 DNA: TGTGCCACCAGTCGTACAGGTTATCAGCCCCAGCATTTT

V gene: TRBV7-6
J gene: TRBJ1-1
clone size: NA
D gene: TRBD1
CDR3 protein: CASSLAQGAEAFF
CDR3 DNA: TGTGCCAGCAGCTTAGCCCAGGGGGCTGAAGCTTTCTTT

V gene: TRBV18
J gene: TRBJ2-5
clone size: once
D gene: TRBD1
CDR3 protein: CASSQYGRGQETQYF
CDR3 DNA: TGTGCCAGCTCACAGTACGGCAGGGGGCAGGAGACCCAGTACTTC

V gene: TRBV27
J gene: TRBJ2-7
clone size: NA
D gene: TRBD2
CDR3 protein: CASSALLAGETEQYF
CDR3 DNA: TGTGCCAGCAGTGCCCTACTAGCGGGAGAAACCGAGCAGTACTTC

V gene: TRBV7-9
J gene: TRBJ2-7
clone size: NA
D gene: TRBD1
CDR3 protein: CASSLAGDRGQEQYF
CDR3 DNA: TGTGCCAGCAGCTTAGCGGGGGACAGGGGGCAAGAGCAGTACTTC

V gene: TRBV5-4
J gene: TRBJ2-7
clone size: NA
D gene: NA
CDR3 protein: CASSFPPAEQYF
CDR3 DNA: TGTGCCAGCAGCTTTCCCCCAGCCGAGCAGTACTTC

V gene: TRBV6-4
J gene: TRBJ2-3
clone size: few
D gene: TRBD1
CDR3 protein: CASSESGTGGADTQYF
CDR3 DNA: TGTGCCAGCAGTGAGTCCGGGACAGGCGGGGCAGATACGCAGTATTTT

V gene: TRBV4-3
J gene: TRBJ2-5
clone size: NA
D gene: TRBD2
CDR3 protein: CASSQGTSGRQGGTQYF
CDR3 DNA: TGCGCCAGCAGCCAGGGGACTAGCGGGAGGCAAGGGGGGACCCAGTACTTC